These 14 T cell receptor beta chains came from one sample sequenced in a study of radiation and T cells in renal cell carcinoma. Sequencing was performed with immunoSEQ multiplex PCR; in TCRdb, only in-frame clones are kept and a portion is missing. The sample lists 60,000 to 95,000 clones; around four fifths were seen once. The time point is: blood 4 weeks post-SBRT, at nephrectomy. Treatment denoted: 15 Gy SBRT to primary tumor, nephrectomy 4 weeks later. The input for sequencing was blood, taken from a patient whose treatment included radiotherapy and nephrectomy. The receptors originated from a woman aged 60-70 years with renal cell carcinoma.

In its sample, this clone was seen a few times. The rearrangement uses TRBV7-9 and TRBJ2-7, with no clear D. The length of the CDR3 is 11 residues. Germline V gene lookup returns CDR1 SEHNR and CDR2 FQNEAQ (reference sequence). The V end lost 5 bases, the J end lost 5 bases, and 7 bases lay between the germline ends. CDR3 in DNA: TGTGCCAGCAGCAAGGGTGACGAGCAGTACTTC. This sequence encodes CASSKGDEQYF.

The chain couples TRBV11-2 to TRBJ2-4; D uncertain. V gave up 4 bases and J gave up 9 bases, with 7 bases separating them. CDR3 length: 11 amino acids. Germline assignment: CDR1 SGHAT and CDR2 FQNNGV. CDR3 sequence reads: CASSSGGIQYF. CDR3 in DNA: TGTGCCAGCAGCTCCGGTGGCATTCAGTACTTC.

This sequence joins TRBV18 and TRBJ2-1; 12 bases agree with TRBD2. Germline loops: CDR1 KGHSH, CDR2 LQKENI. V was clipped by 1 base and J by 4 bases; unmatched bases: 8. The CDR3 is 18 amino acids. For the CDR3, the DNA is TGTGCCAGCTCACCACGCATGACTAGCGGGGGACTATACAATGAGCAGTTCTTC. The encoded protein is CASSPRMTSGGLYNEQFF.

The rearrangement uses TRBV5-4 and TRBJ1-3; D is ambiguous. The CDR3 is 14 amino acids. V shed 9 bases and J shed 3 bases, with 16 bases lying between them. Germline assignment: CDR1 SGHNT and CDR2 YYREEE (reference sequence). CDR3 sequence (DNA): TGTGCCAACCGGACTCCCAAGCATGGAAACACCATATATTTT. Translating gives CANRTPKHGNTIYF.

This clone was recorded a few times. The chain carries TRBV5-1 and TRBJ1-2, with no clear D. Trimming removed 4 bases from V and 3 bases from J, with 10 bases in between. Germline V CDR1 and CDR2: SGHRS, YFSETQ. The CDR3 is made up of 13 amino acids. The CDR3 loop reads CASSHTDDYGYTF. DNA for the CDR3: TGCGCCAGCAGCCACACAGACGACTATGGCTACACCTTC.

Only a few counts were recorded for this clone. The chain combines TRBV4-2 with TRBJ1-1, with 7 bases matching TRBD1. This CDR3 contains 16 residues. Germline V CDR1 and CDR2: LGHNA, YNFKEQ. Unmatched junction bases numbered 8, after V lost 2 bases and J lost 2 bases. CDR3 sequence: CASSQFQGTVNTEAFF. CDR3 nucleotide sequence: TGTGCCAGCAGCCAATTCCAAGGGACAGTTAACACTGAAGCTTTCTTT.

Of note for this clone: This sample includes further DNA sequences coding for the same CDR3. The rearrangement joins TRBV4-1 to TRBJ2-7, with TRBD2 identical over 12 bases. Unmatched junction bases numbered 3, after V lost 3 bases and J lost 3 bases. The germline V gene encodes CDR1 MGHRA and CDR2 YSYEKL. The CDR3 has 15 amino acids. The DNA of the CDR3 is TGCGCCAGCAGCCAGGTGACTAGCGGGAGCTACGAGCAGTACTTC. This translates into CASSQVTSGSYEQYF.

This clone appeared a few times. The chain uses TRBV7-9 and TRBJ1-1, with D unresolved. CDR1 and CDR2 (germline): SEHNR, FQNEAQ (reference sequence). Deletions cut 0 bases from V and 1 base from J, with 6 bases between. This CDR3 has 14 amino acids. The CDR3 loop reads CASSLAPGNTEAFF. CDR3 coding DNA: TGTGCCAGCAGCTTAGCTCCGGGGAACACTGAAGCTTTCTTT.

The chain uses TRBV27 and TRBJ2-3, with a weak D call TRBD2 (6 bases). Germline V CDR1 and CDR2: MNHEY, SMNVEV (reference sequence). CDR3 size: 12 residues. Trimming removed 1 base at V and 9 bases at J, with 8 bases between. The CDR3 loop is CASSLFRGTQYF. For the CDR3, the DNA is TGTGCCAGCAGTTTATTTCGGGGGACGCAGTATTTT.

The CDR3 spells CASSLHGGAGETQYF. The DNA for the CDR3 is TGTGCCAGCAGCTTGCATGGCGGGGCAGGGGAGACCCAGTACTTC. The rearrangement uses TRBV5-4 and TRBJ2-5; weak D call: TRBD2 (6 bases). The ends were cut back, 1 base at V and 5 bases at J, with 15 bases in the middle. This CDR3 has 15 amino acids. The germline V gene encodes CDR1 SGHNT and CDR2 YYREEE (reference sequence).

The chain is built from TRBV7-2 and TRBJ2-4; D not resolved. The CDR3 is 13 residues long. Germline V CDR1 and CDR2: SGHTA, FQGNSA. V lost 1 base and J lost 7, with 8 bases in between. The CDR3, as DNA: TGTGCCAGCAGCTTAGACAGAAGTAACATTCAGTACTTC. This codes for CASSLDRSNIQYF.

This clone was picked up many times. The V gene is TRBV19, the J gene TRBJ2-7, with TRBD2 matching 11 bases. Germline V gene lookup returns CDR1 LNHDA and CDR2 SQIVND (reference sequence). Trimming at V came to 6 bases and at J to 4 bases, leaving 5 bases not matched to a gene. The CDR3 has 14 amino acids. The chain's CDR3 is CASSVAGGPYEQYF. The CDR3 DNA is TGTGCCAGTAGCGTAGCGGGAGGGCCTTACGAGCAGTACTTC.

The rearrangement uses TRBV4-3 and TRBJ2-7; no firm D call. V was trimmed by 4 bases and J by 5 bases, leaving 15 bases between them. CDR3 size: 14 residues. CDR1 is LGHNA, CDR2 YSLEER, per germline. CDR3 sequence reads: CASSPMVGPHEQYF. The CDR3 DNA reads TGCGCCAGCAGCCCCATGGTAGGGCCCCACGAGCAGTACTTC.

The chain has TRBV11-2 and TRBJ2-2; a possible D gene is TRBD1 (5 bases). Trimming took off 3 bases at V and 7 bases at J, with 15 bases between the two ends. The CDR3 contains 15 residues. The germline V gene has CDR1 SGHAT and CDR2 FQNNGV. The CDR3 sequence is CASSFGQGGSGELFF. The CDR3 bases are TGTGCCAGCAGCTTTGGGCAGGGTGGAAGCGGGGAGCTGTTTTTT.